The rows below give T cell receptor beta chains drawn from one sample of a study of blood T cells in healthy people across ages. TCRdb reprocessed the 5' RACE reads via MiXCR and lists one record per CDR3 protein. The sample lists about 1.4 million distinct CDR3 sequences, 55% to 75% seen once, with 6.5% to 8.5% in the top ten. The sequenced sample consisted of blood. These receptors were taken from a young man in good health. The CDR3 runs from the conserved cysteine through the conserved F or W. A D gene is named only where the DNA matches it firmly. Clone size is shown for a subset of rows, as once, few, many or a class of expanded clone.

d_call j_call clone_size v_call cdr3_nt cdr3_aa
TRBD2 TRBJ2-7 few TRBV11-3 TGTGCCAGCAGCTTTGGGGCTAGCGGCTCCTACGAGCAGTACTTC CASSFGASGSYEQYF
TRBD1 TRBJ2-7 - TRBV10-3 TGTGCCATTTCTTCCCCGGACAGGGCCTACGAGCAGTACTTC CAISSPDRAYEQYF
- TRBJ2-3 - TRBV25-1 TGTGCCAGCAGTGAATTTAGGGGGGCAGATACGCAGTATTTT CASSEFRGADTQYF
- TRBJ2-7 - TRBV6-1 TGTGCCAGCAGTGAAGCTGGAACGGAGGAGTACTTC CASSEAGTEEYF
TRBD2 TRBJ2-3 - TRBV28 TGTGCCAGCGGAGCGGGGGCGTCCACAGATACGCAGTATTTT CASGAGASTDTQYF
TRBD1 TRBJ1-5 - TRBV6-5 TGTGCCAGCAGTGGACAGGGGGTAAGTCAGCCCCAGCATTTT CASSGQGVSQPQHF
- TRBJ2-3 - TRBV15 TGTGCCACCAGCAGAGGCCCAGATACGCAGTATTTT CATSRGPDTQYF
- TRBJ1-5 few TRBV29-1 TGCAGCGTTGGGGGGGGGCGGAATCAGCCCCAGCATTTT CSVGGGRNQPQHF
TRBD2 TRBJ2-5 - TRBV7-6 TGTGCCAGCATGGGACTAGCGGGAGGAGAGGAGACCCAGTACTTC CASMGLAGGEETQYF
- TRBJ2-7 - TRBV4-1 TGCGCCAGCAGCCACCCCAAGGGGTCACCAAGCTCCTACGAGCAGTACTTC CASSHPKGSPSSYEQYF
- TRBJ1-2 once TRBV6-1 TGTGCCAGCAGTGAACTCGACCGCTACGAAAGGGTGGACTATGGCTACACCTTC CASSELDRYERVDYGYTF
- TRBJ2-5 - TRBV12-3/TRBV12-4 TGTGCCAGCAGGGCGGGGCAGCAGGGGACCCAGTACTTC CASRAGQQGTQYF
- TRBJ2-1 - TRBV28 TGTGCCACCCAAGCGGGTAGGTCCTACAATGAGCAGTTCTTC CATQAGRSYNEQFF
- TRBJ1-1 few TRBV6-2/TRBV6-3 TGTGCCAGCAGTTACAGCAGGGCTGAAGCTTTCTTT CASSYSRAEAFF
- TRBJ2-7 few TRBV28 TGTGCCAGCAGTTTATTAGTGCACCGCCTGGGTGAGAACTACGAGCAGTACTTC CASSLLVHRLGENYEQYF
TRBD1 TRBJ2-1 - TRBV7-2 TGTGCCAGCAGCCGTAGGGACAGTCCCTCCTACAATGAGCAGTTCTTC CASSRRDSPSYNEQFF
- TRBJ2-7 - TRBV5-1 TGCGCCAGCAGTTGGTACGAGCAGTACTTC CASSWYEQYF
TRBD2 TRBJ2-7 - TRBV29-1 TGCAGCGTTGTCTCCTCTAGCGGGGGCTCCTACGAGCAGTACTTC CSVVSSSGGSYEQYF
- TRBJ2-1 - TRBV6-4 TGTGCCAGCAGTGACTGGTCGGGAACCTCCTACAATGAGCAGTTCTTC CASSDWSGTSYNEQFF
- TRBJ2-4 - TRBV10-3 TGTGCCATCAGTGAGTCTGCCGGCCAGGGCAAAAACATTCAGTACTTC CAISESAGQGKNIQYF
- TRBJ2-7 - TRBV7-2 TGTGCCAGCAGCTTAGGGGTTTTTTTGTACGAGCAGTACTTC CASSLGVFLYEQYF
TRBD1 TRBJ2-1 few TRBV10-3 TGTGCCATCAGTGAGTACGGGACAGAACACAATGAGCAGTTCTTC CAISEYGTEHNEQFF
- TRBJ1-1 - TRBV5-1 TGCGCCAGCAGACCTAGCCGGGATACTGAAGCTTTCTTT CASRPSRDTEAFF
TRBD1 TRBJ2-7 - TRBV4-2 TGTGCCAGCAGCCAAAGACAGGGCCGATACGAGCAGTACTTC CASSQRQGRYEQYF
TRBD2 TRBJ2-1 few TRBV4-3 TGCGCCAGCAGCCAAGATGGGCTAGCGGGGGGGCTCGGGCAGTTCTTC CASSQDGLAGGLGQFF
- TRBJ2-7 few TRBV13 TGTGCCAGCGGCATTCCAGAGAAGTACGAGCAGTACTTC CASGIPEKYEQYF
- TRBJ1-2 - TRBV7-9 TGTGCCAGCAGCTCCGACGTGAATGGACGAGGCTACACCTTC CASSSDVNGRGYTF